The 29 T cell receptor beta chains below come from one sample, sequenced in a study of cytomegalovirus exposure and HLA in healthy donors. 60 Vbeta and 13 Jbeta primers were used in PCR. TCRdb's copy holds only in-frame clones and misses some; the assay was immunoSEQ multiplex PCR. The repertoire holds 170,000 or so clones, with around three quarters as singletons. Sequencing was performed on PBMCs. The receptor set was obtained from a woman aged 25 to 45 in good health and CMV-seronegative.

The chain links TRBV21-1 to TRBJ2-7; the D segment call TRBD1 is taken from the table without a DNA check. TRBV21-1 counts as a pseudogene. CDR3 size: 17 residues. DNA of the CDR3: TGTGCCAGCACCCCCCAGTCGGGACAGGGCGTCTCCTACGAGCAGTACTTC. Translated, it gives CASTPQSGQGVSYEQYF.

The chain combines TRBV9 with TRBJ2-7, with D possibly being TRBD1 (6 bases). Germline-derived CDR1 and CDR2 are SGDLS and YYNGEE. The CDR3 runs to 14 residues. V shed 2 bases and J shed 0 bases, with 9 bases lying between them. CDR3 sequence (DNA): TGTGCCAGCAGCGTGGGACACTTCTCCTACGAGCAGTACTTC. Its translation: CASSVGHFSYEQYF.

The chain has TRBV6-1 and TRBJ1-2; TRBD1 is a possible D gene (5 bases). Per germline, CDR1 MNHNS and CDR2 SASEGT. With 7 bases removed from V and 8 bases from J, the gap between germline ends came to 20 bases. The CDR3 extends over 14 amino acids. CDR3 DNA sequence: TGTGCCAGCATGAGCAGTGGGGCAATAGAAGGCTACACCTTC. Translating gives CASMSSGAIEGYTF.

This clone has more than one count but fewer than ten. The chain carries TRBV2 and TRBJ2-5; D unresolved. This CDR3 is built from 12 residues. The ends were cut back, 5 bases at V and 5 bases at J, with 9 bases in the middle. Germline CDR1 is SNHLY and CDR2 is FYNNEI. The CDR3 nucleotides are TGTGCCAGCAGTCGAGTCCGGGAGACCCAGTACTTC. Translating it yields CASSRVRETQYF.

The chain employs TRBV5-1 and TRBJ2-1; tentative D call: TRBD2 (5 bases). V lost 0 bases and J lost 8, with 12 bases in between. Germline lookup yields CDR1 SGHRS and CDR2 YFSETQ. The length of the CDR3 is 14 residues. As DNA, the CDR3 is TGCGCCAGCAGCTTGGCCGGGGATGTTCATGAGCAGTTCTTC. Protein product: CASSLAGDVHEQFF.

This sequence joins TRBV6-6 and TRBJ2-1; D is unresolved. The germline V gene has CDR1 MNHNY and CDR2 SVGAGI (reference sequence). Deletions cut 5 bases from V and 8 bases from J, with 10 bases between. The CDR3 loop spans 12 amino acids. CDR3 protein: CASSRDRYEQFF. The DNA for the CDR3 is TGTGCCAGCAGTAGAGATCGCTATGAGCAGTTCTTC.

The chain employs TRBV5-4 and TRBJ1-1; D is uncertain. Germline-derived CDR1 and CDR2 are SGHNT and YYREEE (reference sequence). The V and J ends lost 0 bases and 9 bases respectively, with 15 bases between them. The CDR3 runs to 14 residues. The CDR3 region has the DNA TGTGCCAGCAGCTTGGGGGCAGGTACATCGCAAGCTTTCTTT. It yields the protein CASSLGAGTSQAFF.

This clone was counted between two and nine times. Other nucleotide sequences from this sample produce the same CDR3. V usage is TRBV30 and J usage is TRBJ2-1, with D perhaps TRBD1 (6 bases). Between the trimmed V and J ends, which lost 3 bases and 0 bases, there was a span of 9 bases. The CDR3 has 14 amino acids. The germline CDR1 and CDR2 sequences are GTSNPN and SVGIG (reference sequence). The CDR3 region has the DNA TGTGCCTGGAGCGTAGGGGGCTCCTACAATGAGCAGTTCTTC. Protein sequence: CAWSVGGSYNEQFF.

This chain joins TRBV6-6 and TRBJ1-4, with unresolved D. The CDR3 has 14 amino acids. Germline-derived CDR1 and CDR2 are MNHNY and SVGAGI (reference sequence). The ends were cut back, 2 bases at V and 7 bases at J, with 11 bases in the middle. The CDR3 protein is CASSYGRTSEKLFF. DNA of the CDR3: TGTGCCAGCAGTTACGGGAGAACGAGTGAAAAACTGTTTTTT.

The CDR3 spells CASSQDALLNIQYF. In DNA form, the CDR3 reads TGCGCCAGCAGCCAAGATGCGTTATTAAACATTCAGTACTTC. The V call is TRBV4-3, the J call TRBJ2-4; D is uncertain. Per the germline V gene, CDR1 is LGHNA and CDR2 is YSLEER. V was shortened by 0 bases and J by 6 bases, with 9 bases between the two germline ends. The CDR3 runs to 14 residues.

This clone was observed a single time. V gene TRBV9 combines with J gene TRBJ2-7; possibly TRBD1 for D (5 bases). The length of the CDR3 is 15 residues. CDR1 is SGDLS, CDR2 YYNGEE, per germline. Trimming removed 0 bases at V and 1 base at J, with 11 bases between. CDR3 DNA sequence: TGTGCCAGCAGCGTAGAAGGGGCGCGGTCCTACGAGCAGTACTTC. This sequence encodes CASSVEGARSYEQYF. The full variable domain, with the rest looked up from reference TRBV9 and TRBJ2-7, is DSGVTQTPKHLITATGQRVTLRCSPRSGDLSVYWYQQSLDQGLQFLIQYYNGEERAKGNILERFSAQQFPDLHSELNLSSLELGDSALYFCASSVEGARSYEQYFGPGTRLTVT.

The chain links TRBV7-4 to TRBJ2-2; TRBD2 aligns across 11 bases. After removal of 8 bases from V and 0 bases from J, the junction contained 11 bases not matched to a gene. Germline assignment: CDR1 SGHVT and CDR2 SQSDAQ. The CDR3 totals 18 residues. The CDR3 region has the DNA TGTGCCAGCCAGGGCCGGTTAGCGGGAGGGCCGAACACCGGGGAGCTGTTTTTT. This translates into CASQGRLAGGPNTGELFF.

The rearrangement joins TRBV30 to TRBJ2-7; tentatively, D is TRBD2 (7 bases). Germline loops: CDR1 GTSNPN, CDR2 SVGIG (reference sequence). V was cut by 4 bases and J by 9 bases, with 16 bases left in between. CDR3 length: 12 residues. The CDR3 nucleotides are TGTGCCTGGACAGCAGGGGAGGGAGGGCAGTACTTC. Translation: CAWTAGEGGQYF.

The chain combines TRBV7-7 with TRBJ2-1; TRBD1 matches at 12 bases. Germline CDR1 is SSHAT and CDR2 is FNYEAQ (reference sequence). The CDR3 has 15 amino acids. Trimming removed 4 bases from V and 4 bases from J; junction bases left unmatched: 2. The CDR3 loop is CASSSGQGAYNEQFF. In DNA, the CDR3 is TGTGCCAGCAGCTCGGGACAGGGGGCTTACAATGAGCAGTTCTTC. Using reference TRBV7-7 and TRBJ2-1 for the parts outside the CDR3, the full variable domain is GAGVSQSPRYKVTKRGQDVTLRCDPISSHATLYWYQQALGQGPEFLTYFNYEAQPDKSGLPSDRFSAERPEGSISTLTIQRTEQRDSAMYRCASSSGQGAYNEQFFGPGTRLTVL.

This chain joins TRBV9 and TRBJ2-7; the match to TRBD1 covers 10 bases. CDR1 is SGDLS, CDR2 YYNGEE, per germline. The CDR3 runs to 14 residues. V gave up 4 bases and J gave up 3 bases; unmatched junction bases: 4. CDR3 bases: TGTGCCAGCAGCCTAGGGGACAGGGGCTACGAGCAGTACTTC. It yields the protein CASSLGDRGYEQYF.

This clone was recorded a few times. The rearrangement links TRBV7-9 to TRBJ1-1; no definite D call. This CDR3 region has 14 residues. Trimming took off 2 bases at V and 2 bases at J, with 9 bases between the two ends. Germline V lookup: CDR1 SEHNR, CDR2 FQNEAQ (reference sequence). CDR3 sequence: CASSLQSYNTEAFF. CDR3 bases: TGTGCCAGCAGCTTACAGTCTTACAACACTGAAGCTTTCTTT.

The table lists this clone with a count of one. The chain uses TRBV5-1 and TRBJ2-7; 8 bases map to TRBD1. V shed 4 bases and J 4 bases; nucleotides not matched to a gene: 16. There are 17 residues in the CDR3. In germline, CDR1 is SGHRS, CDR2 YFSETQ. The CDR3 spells CASSPGQANGVAYEQYF. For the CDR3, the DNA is TGCGCCAGCAGCCCGGGACAGGCCAACGGGGTGGCGTACGAGCAGTACTTC. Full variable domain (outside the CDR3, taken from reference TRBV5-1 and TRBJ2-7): KAGVTQTPRYLIKTRGQQVTLSCSPISGHRSVSWYQQTPGQGLQFLFEYFSETQRNKGNFPGRFSGRQFSNSRSEMNVSTLELGDSALYLCASSPGQANGVAYEQYFGPGTRLTVT.

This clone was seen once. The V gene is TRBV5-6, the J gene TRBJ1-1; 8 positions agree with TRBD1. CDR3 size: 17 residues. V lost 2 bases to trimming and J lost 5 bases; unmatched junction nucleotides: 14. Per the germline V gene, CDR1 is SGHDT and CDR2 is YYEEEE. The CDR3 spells CASSFPGGAYVWTEAFF. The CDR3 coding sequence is TGTGCCAGCAGCTTCCCAGGGGGCGCGTATGTATGGACTGAAGCTTTCTTT. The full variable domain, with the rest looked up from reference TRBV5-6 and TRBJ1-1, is DAGVTQSPTHLIKTRGQQVTLRCSPKSGHDTVSWYQQALGQGPQFIFQYYEEEERQRGNFPDRFSGHQFPNYSSELNVNALLLGDSALYLCASSFPGGAYVWTEAFFGQGTRLTVV.

CDR3 DNA sequence: TGTGCTAGTGGTCCCCTACAGGGGTCCTACGAGCAGTACTTC. Residues: CASGPLQGSYEQYF. The chain carries TRBV12-5 and TRBJ2-7; 7 bases fit TRBD1. The V gene's germline CDR1 is LGHNT and CDR2 FRNRAP. The ends lost 5 bases at V and 1 base at J; junction bases unmatched: 5. This CDR3 comprises 14 residues.

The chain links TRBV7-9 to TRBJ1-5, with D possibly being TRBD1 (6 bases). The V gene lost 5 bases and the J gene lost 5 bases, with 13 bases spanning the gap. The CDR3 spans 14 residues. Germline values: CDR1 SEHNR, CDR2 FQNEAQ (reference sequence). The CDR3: CASSRGGGDQPQHF. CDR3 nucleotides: TGTGCCAGCAGCCGTGGAGGGGGGGATCAGCCCCAGCATTTT.

As DNA, the CDR3 is TGTGCCAGCAGCTTAGGACTAACCCTCTCTGGGGCCAACGTCCTGACTTTC. Protein sequence: CASSLGLTLSGANVLTF. This chain links TRBV7-3 with TRBJ2-6; D may be TRBD2 (6 bases). CDR3 size: 17 residues. Germline V gene lookup returns CDR1 SGHTA and CDR2 FQGTGA. Trimming removed 2 bases at V and 0 bases at J, with 11 bases between. The entire variable domain, with the rest obtained from reference TRBV7-3 and TRBJ2-6, is as follows: GAGVSQTPSNKVTEKGKYVELRCDPISGHTALYWYRQSLGQGPEFLIYFQGTGAADDSGLPNDRFFAVRPEGSVSTLKIQRTERGDSAVYLCASSLGLTLSGANVLTFGAGSRLTVL.

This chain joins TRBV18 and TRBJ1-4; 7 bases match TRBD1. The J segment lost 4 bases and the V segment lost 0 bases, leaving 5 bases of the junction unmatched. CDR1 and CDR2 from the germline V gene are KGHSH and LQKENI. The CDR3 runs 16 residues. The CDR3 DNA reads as TGTGCCAGCTCACCACCCACGACAGGGTTTAATGAAAAACTGTTTTTT. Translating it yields CASSPPTTGFNEKLFF.

The CDR3 bases are TGTGCCAGCAGTTTAAGACTAGCGGGAGGGACTGAGCAGTTCTTC. Translating it yields CASSLRLAGGTEQFF. This chain links TRBV27 with TRBJ2-1, with 14 bases aligning to TRBD2. The trim removed 2 bases at V and 9 bases at J, leaving 3 bases unmatched. The CDR3 is 15 amino acids. Germline-derived CDR1 and CDR2 are MNHEY and SMNVEV (reference sequence).

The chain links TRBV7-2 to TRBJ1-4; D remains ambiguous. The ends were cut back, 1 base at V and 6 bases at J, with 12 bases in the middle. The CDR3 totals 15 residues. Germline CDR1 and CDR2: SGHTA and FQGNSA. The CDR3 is CASSLVYGYDEKLFF. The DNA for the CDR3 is TGTGCCAGCAGCTTAGTTTACGGGTATGATGAAAAACTGTTTTTT.

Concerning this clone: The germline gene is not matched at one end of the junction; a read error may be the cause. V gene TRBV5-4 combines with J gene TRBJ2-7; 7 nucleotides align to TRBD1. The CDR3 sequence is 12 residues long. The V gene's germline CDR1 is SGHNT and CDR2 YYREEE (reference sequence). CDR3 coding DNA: TGTGCCAGCAGTATAGGACAGGCGGCCGGAGACTTC. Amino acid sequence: CASSIGQAAGDF. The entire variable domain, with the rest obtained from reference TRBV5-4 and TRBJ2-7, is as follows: ETGVTQSPTHLIKTRGQQVTLRCSSQSGHNTVSWYQQALGQGPQFIFQYYREEENGRGNFPPRFSGLQFPNYSSELNVNALELDDSALYLCASSIGQAAGDFGPGTRLTVT.

The CDR3 loop is CASQGSPYNEQFF. DNA for the CDR3: TGTGCCAGCCAGGGTTCACCCTACAATGAGCAGTTCTTC. The chain uses TRBV6-5 and TRBJ2-1; tentative D call: TRBD1 (5 bases). This CDR3 is 13 amino acids long. The germline V gene has CDR1 MNHEY and CDR2 SVGAGI. Trimming pared 8 bases from V and 2 bases from J, leaving 10 bases between.

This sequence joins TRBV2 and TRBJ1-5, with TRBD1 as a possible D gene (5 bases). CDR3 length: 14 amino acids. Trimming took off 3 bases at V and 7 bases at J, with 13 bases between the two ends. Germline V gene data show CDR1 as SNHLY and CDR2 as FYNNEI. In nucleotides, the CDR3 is TGTGCCAGCAGTGATTGGGGGGGTAGCCAGCCCCAGCATTTT. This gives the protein CASSDWGGSQPQHF.

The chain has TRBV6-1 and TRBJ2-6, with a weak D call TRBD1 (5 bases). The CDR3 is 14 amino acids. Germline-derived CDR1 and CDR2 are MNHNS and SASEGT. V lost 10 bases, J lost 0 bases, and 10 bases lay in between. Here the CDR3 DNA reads TGTGCCACCACACAGGTCTCTGGGGCCAACGTCCTGACTTTC. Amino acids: CATTQVSGANVLTF.

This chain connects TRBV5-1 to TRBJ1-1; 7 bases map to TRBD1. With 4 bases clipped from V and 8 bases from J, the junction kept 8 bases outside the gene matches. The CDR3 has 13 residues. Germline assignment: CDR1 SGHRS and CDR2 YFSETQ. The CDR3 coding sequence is TGCGCCAGCAGCCTCGGACAGGCTTACGAAGCTTTCTTT. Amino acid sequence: CASSLGQAYEAFF. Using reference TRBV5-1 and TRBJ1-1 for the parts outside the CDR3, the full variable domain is KAGVTQTPRYLIKTRGQQVTLSCSPISGHRSVSWYQQTPGQGLQFLFEYFSETQRNKGNFPGRFSGRQFSNSRSEMNVSTLELGDSALYLCASSLGQAYEAFFGQGTRLTVV.